Here is one T cell receptor (beta chain) with its context. As yet, its antigen is unknown. As every portion of the isolated RNA was reverse transcribed, the sequencing read expressed TCRB transcripts. Method: immunoSEQ multiplex PCR; TCRdb's copy keeps in-frame clones and lacks some. The table lists fewer than 65,000 clones, roughly three fifths of them singletons, with roughly 2.4% in the top ten. The CDR3 length is 14 residues. The junction had 4 bases not matched to a gene; V was cut back by 4 bases and J by 6 bases. In germline, CDR1 is MNHNS, CDR2 SASEGT. These data originate in a study of beta chain features in type 1 diabetes. Study-wide results and limits: Whether TCRB rearrangement is influenced by HLA type went unresolved here. Shortening that was moderate but significant affected the TCRB CDR3s of Type 1 diabetes patients in all four CD4+ subsets. In type 1 diabetes patients, VDJ junctions had fewer insertions; deletions at these junctions were more frequent. Patients' naive, central memory and Treg TCRB repertoires seemed closer to one another than those of healthy donors.

V gene TRBV6-1 combines with J gene TRBJ2-7; 12 nucleotides agree with TRBD2. Material: Tregs from blood. The TCR comes from a woman younger than 30 in good health. The CDR3 sequence: CASSGPGLAGEQYF. CDR3 bases: TGTGCCAGCAGTGGGCCGGGACTAGCGGGCGAGCAGTACTTC.